The 30 T cell receptor beta chains below come from one sample, sequenced in a study of control samples from healthy donors and cancer patients. Assay used: immunoSEQ multiplex PCR; TCRdb lists only in-frame clones, some missing. This sample has approximately 100,000 clones, with 92% found just once. Sequencing was carried out using blood. The receptor source for this set is a human donor in good health. The donor label of this sample is uncertain.

The chain recombines TRBV30 with TRBJ1-3; D gene uncertain. Germline lookup yields CDR1 GTSNPN and CDR2 SVGIG (reference sequence). Trimming shortened V by 3 bases and J by 6 bases, and 6 bases separated the two germline ends. CDR3 length: 11 residues. This chain's CDR3 is CAWRMANTIYF. CDR3 nucleotide sequence: TGTGCCTGGAGGATGGCAAACACCATATATTTT.

This clone was recorded once. The chain links TRBV10-2 to TRBJ2-6; D remains ambiguous. This CDR3 comprises 11 residues. Germline CDR1 reads WSHSY; CDR2 reads SAAADI. V gave up 7 bases and J gave up 2 bases, with 0 bases separating them. This CDR3 is CASTGANVLTF. Written as DNA, the CDR3 is TGCGCCAGCACTGGGGCCAACGTCCTGACTTTC.

The chain carries TRBV5-1 and TRBJ1-5; D ambiguous. V was shortened by 2 bases and J by 4 bases, with 7 bases between the two germline ends. Germline V CDR1 and CDR2: SGHRS, YFSETQ. This CDR3 has 13 amino acids. CDR3 residues: CASSLGENQPQHF. DNA for the CDR3: TGCGCCAGCAGCTTAGGAGAAAATCAGCCCCAGCATTTT. Drawing the rest from reference TRBV5-1 and TRBJ1-5, the complete variable domain is KAGVTQTPRYLIKTRGQQVTLSCSPISGHRSVSWYQQTPGQGLQFLFEYFSETQRNKGNFPGRFSGRQFSNSRSEMNVSTLELGDSALYLCASSLGENQPQHFGDGTRLSIL.

CDR3 nucleotides: TGTGCCAGCAGTTTACCCCAAGTGAACAATGAGCAGTTCTTC. It translates to CASSLPQVNNEQFF. The chain carries TRBV28 and TRBJ2-1, with D uncertain. The V gene's germline CDR1 is MDHEN and CDR2 SYDVKM. V was shortened by 2 bases and J by 5 bases, with 10 bases between the two germline ends. CDR3 length: 14 residues.

The chain has TRBV30 and TRBJ2-5; TRBD2 matches at 9 bases. In germline, CDR1 is GTSNPN, CDR2 SVGIG (reference sequence). CDR3 length: 17 residues. Trimming removed 8 bases from V and 0 bases from J; junction bases left unmatched: 16. The DNA of the CDR3 is TGTGCCGGGGAAGGGGAGCGGGGGGACCCCAACCAAGAGACCCAGTACTTC. Translating it yields CAGEGERGDPNQETQYF.

On this clone itself: In the same sample, other DNA sequences code for this CDR3. The chain combines TRBV15 with TRBJ1-5; possible D gene TRBD1, 6 bases. CDR1 is LNHNV and CDR2 is YYDKDF in the germline V gene (reference sequence). This CDR3 region has 15 residues. The V end was cut by 0 bases, the J end by 7 bases, with 13 bases between. The CDR3: CATSRDQGRRQPQHF. CDR3 nucleotide sequence: TGTGCCACCAGCAGAGACCAGGGGAGGAGGCAGCCCCAGCATTTT.

V and J are TRBV2 and TRBJ1-6; D is possibly TRBD1 (5 bases). There are 15 residues in the CDR3. CDR1 and CDR2 from the germline V gene are SNHLY and FYNNEI. The V and J ends lost 5 bases and 7 bases respectively, with 15 bases between them. The CDR3: CASSIQDRWNSPLHF. CDR3 DNA: TGTGCCAGCAGTATACAGGATAGATGGAATTCACCCCTCCACTTT.

This clone was observed a single time. The chain is built from TRBV12-5 and TRBJ2-5; D perhaps matches TRBD2 (6 bases). This CDR3 is built from 15 residues. Germline lookup yields CDR1 LGHNT and CDR2 FRNRAP. V lost 0 bases and J 5 bases, leaving 13 bases between the germline ends. As DNA, the CDR3 is TGTGCTAGTGGTTTGGTACCGGGCGGGAAGGAGACCCAGTACTTC. Amino acids: CASGLVPGGKETQYF.

V is TRBV30 and J is TRBJ1-2; D may be TRBD1 (5 bases). Germline V gene sequence: CDR1 GTSNPN, CDR2 SVGIG (reference sequence). This CDR3 has 12 residues. V lost 7 bases to trimming and J lost 8 bases, with 17 bases between them. Here the CDR3 reads CAFPGQGKGYTF. In DNA, the CDR3 is TGTGCCTTCCCGGGCCAGGGTAAAGGCTACACCTTC.

The chain has TRBV24-1 and TRBJ2-3; TRBD1 might be the D (5 bases). The CDR3 runs to 16 residues. CDR1 and CDR2 from the germline V gene are KGHDR and SFDVKD. With 5 bases removed from V and 7 bases from J, the gap between germline ends came to 21 bases. The CDR3 DNA sequence: TGTGCCACCAGTGCCTTTTGGGGCCCGATCGGTAATACGCAGTATTTT. Translation gives CATSAFWGPIGNTQYF.

The rearrangement uses TRBV27 and TRBJ2-3; D remains ambiguous. From germline, CDR1 is MNHEY and CDR2 SMNVEV (reference sequence). The length of the CDR3 is 15 residues. V was clipped by 2 bases and J by 3 bases, with 12 bases between them. CDR3 DNA sequence: TGTGCCAGCAGTTTAATGGGGTCTATTACAGATACGCAGTATTTT. This gives the protein CASSLMGSITDTQYF.

The rearrangement uses TRBV5-5 and TRBJ2-3; D is unclear. V was cut by 2 bases and J by 4 bases, with 5 bases left in between. The CDR3 spans 12 residues. Germline V gene data show CDR1 as SGHKS and CDR2 as YYEKEE (reference sequence). The CDR3 bases are TGTGCCAGCAGCTTTTTCCCAGATACGCAGTATTTT. It is translated as CASSFFPDTQYF.

The chain uses TRBV18 and TRBJ2-3; 9 bases line up with TRBD1. The length of the CDR3 is 14 residues. Germline V CDR1 and CDR2: KGHSH, LQKENI. V lost 3 bases, J lost 6 bases, and 4 bases stayed unmatched. CDR3 DNA: TGTGCCAGCTCACCGCCACAGGGGGCGGATACGCAGTATTTT. Translating gives CASSPPQGADTQYF. The full variable domain, in which reference TRBV18 and TRBJ2-3 provide the parts outside the CDR3, is NAGVMQNPRHLVRRRGQEARLRCSPMKGHSHVYWYRQLPEEGLKFMVYLQKENIIDESGMPKERFSAEFPKEGPSILRIQQVVRGDSAAYFCASSPPQGADTQYFGPGTRLTVL.

This chain's CDR3 is CASSPGYGYEQYV. The CDR3 nucleotides are TGTGCCAGCAGTCCAGGGTACGGCTACGAGCAGTACGTC. J is TRBJ2-7 and V is TRBV6-6, with D tentatively TRBD1 (5 bases). V dropped 5 bases and J dropped 3 bases, with 11 bases sitting between them. The CDR3 has 13 amino acids. Germline lookup yields CDR1 MNHNY and CDR2 SVGAGI (reference sequence).

J is TRBJ2-7 and V is TRBV7-8; 7 positions match TRBD1. CDR1 and CDR2 (germline): SGHVS, FQNEAQ. The CDR3 extends over 15 amino acids. V lost 5 bases and J lost 7; bases outside the gene matches: 14. This CDR3 reads CASSQGGQNLREQYF. The CDR3 DNA follows: TGTGCCAGCAGCCAAGGGGGCCAGAATCTACGGGAGCAGTACTTC. The entire variable domain, with the rest obtained from reference TRBV7-8 and TRBJ2-7, is as follows: GAGVSQSPRYKVAKRGQDVALRCDPISGHVSLFWYQQALGQGPEFLTYFQNEAQLDKSGLPSDRFFAERPEGSVSTLKIQRTQQEDSAVYLCASSQGGQNLREQYFGPGTRLTVT.

The chain joins TRBV7-2 to TRBJ1-5, with no clear D. The length of the CDR3 is 14 residues. From germline, CDR1 is SGHTA and CDR2 FQGNSA. The ends were cut back, 0 bases at V and 6 bases at J, with 9 bases in the middle. The DNA for the CDR3 is TGTGCCAGCAGCTTAGCCACAGCATCTCAGCCCCAGCATTTT. Amino acids: CASSLATASQPQHF.

The chain recombines TRBV7-2 with TRBJ1-6, with 8 bases aligning to TRBD1. CDR3 length equals 16 residues. The V gene's germline CDR1 is SGHTA and CDR2 FQGNSA. J lost 5 bases, V lost 4 bases, and 7 bases had no gene match. The CDR3 nucleotides are TGTGCCAGCAGCTCTTTTCCGACAGGGGATAATTCACCCCTCCACTTT. It yields the protein CASSSFPTGDNSPLHF.

CDR3 loop: CASNGQGGTEAFF. The CDR3 nucleotides are TGTGCCAGCAACGGACAGGGGGGAACTGAAGCTTTCTTT. The V gene is TRBV25-1, the J gene TRBJ1-1, with 10 nucleotides matching TRBD1. The V gene's germline CDR1 is MGHDK and CDR2 SYGVNS. The CDR3 has 13 residues. J was trimmed by 5 bases and V by 7 bases; bases with no gene match: 4.

The chain recombines TRBV29-1 with TRBJ1-2, with D unclear. V was trimmed by 2 bases and J by 0 bases, leaving 16 bases between them. From germline, CDR1 is SQVTM and CDR2 ANQGSEA. The CDR3 contains 16 residues. The CDR3 DNA reads TGCAGCGTTGAATCGGAGAACATTGCTTCTAACTATGGCTACACCTTC. Translated: CSVESENIASNYGYTF.

This chain joins TRBV11-1 and TRBJ2-3, with D perhaps TRBD1 (6 bases). CDR3 size: 15 residues. V was pared by 4 bases and J by 2 bases, with 13 bases between. Germline V gives CDR1 SGHAT, CDR2 FQDESV (reference sequence). The CDR3 loop reads CASSSFTGITDTQYF. DNA for the CDR3: TGTGCCAGCAGCTCCTTTACAGGGATCACAGATACGCAGTATTTT.

The chain has TRBV9 and TRBJ2-2; possible D gene TRBD1, 5 bases. CDR1 SGDLS and CDR2 YYNGEE come from the germline V gene. CDR3 length: 15 amino acids. Trimming removed 0 bases at V and 2 bases at J, with 8 bases between. CDR3 bases: TGTGCCAGCAGCGTAGGGGGCGCAAACACCGGGGAGCTGTTTTTT. Its protein product is CASSVGGANTGELFF.

The genes are TRBV11-2 and TRBJ1-1; D unresolved. Germline lookup yields CDR1 SGHAT and CDR2 FQNNGV. The CDR3 covers 15 residues. V gave up 5 bases and J gave up 1 base, with 14 bases separating them. CDR3 loop: CASSLTGVGNTEAFF. Written as DNA, the CDR3 is TGTGCCAGCAGCCTCACGGGTGTGGGGAACACTGAAGCTTTCTTT.

The chain combines TRBV5-5 with TRBJ1-4, with 7 positions matching TRBD1. After removal of 2 bases from V and 8 bases from J, the junction contained 12 bases not matched to a gene. CDR1 SGHKS and CDR2 YYEKEE come from the germline V gene (reference sequence). The CDR3 consists of 16 residues. CDR3 sequence reads: CASSLLSGTAGEKLFF. CDR3 nucleotides: TGTGCCAGCAGCTTACTTTCTGGGACAGCTGGGGAAAAACTGTTTTTT. The full variable domain, rest sourced from reference TRBV5-5 and TRBJ1-4, is DAGVTQSPTHLIKTRGQQVTLRCSPISGHKSVSWYQQVLGQGPQFIFQYYEKEERGRGNFPDRFSARQFPNYSSELNVNALLLGDSALYLCASSLLSGTAGEKLFFGSGTQLSVL.

This clone was picked up a small number of times. The chain uses TRBV19 and TRBJ1-5; TRBD1 matches at 7 bases. This CDR3 comprises 14 residues. Trimming took 10 bases from V and 0 from J; bases not matched to a gene: 6. CDR1 and CDR2 from the germline V gene are LNHDA and SQIVND (reference sequence). The CDR3 DNA is TGTGCCACTAGCACAGGGGATAGCAATCAGCCCCAGCATTTT. Residues: CATSTGDSNQPQHF.

This chain links TRBV11-2 with TRBJ1-1; D not certain. This CDR3 has 15 residues. The germline V gene has CDR1 SGHAT and CDR2 FQNNGV. V gave up 2 bases and J gave up 2 bases, with 12 bases separating them. The CDR3, as DNA: TGTGCCAGCAGCTTAACCCCGGGATCTAACACTGAAGCTTTCTTT. Translated, it gives CASSLTPGSNTEAFF.

The V call is TRBV5-1, the J call TRBJ2-1; TRBD2 aligns across 8 bases. The trim removed 4 bases at V and 5 bases at J, leaving 11 bases unmatched. Germline values: CDR1 SGHRS, CDR2 YFSETQ. The CDR3 runs to 16 residues. CDR3: CASSKNLGGGNNEQFF. The DNA of the CDR3 is TGCGCCAGCAGCAAAAATCTGGGCGGGGGGAACAATGAGCAGTTCTTC. Combining the CDR3 with reference TRBV5-1 and TRBJ2-1 gives the whole variable domain KAGVTQTPRYLIKTRGQQVTLSCSPISGHRSVSWYQQTPGQGLQFLFEYFSETQRNKGNFPGRFSGRQFSNSRSEMNVSTLELGDSALYLCASSKNLGGGNNEQFFGPGTRLTVL.

This chain joins TRBV10-3 and TRBJ1-1; 8 bases map to TRBD1. The CDR3 is 15 residues long. J gave up 4 bases and V 3 bases, and 7 bases lay outside the gene matches. The germline CDR1 and CDR2 sequences are ENHRY and SYGVKD. The CDR3 DNA reads as TGTGCCATCAGTGACGTGGACAGGGTGGGCACTGAAGCTTTCTTT. This sequence encodes CAISDVDRVGTEAFF.

This chain uses TRBV5-8 with TRBJ2-5; 9 nucleotides line up with TRBD1. The CDR3 length is 18 residues. V lost 2 bases and J lost 4; bases outside the gene matches: 15. The germline gives CDR1 SGHTS, CDR2 YDEGEE. The CDR3 DNA reads as TGTGCCAGCAGCTTCGGGGGGACGGGACAGGGCCGAGGAGAGACCCAGTACTTC. This codes for CASSFGGTGQGRGETQYF.

The V and J genes are TRBV27 and TRBJ2-1, with TRBD2 as a possible D gene (5 bases). From germline, CDR1 is MNHEY and CDR2 SMNVEV (reference sequence). V lost 5 bases, J lost 6 bases, and 17 bases lay in between. The CDR3 has 15 amino acids. CDR3 sequence: CASSPAPSPLNEQFF. The CDR3 nucleotides read TGTGCCAGCAGTCCAGCCCCTAGCCCCCTCAATGAGCAGTTCTTC.

This clone appeared once. The gene calls are TRBV10-2 and TRBJ1-1, with a weak D call TRBD1 (5 bases). This CDR3 contains 14 residues. Germline V lookup: CDR1 WSHSY, CDR2 SAAADI. Trimming pared 2 bases from V and 1 base from J, leaving 8 bases between. The CDR3 nucleotides are TGCGCCAGCAGTGAGGGGCAGGGGAACACTGAAGCTTTCTTT. Protein: CASSEGQGNTEAFF.